Shown below are 27 T cell receptor beta chains from a single sample sequenced in a study of lymphopenia after photon versus proton radiotherapy. TCRdb's table, derived via immunoSEQ multiplex PCR, lists solely in-frame clones and lacks some. The sample consists of 20,000 to 30,000 clones, more than 80% of them appearing once. This sample comprised peripheral blood, obtained from a patient treated with photon-based radiotherapy. Receptor source: a man aged 25-40 years with gastric cancer.

The CDR3 bases are TGTGCCAGCAGTGACCGGGACAGGAACACTGAAGCTTTCTTT. This gives the protein CASSDRDRNTEAFF. The rearrangement links TRBV6-5 to TRBJ1-1; TRBD1 matches 7 bases. Germline lookup yields CDR1 MNHEY and CDR2 SVGAGI. The junction had 4 bases not matched to a gene; V was cut back by 5 bases and J by 1 base. The CDR3 loop spans 14 amino acids.

The chain carries TRBV5-1 and TRBJ2-1; 11 nucleotides align to TRBD2. Germline V gene lookup returns CDR1 SGHRS and CDR2 YFSETQ. V was clipped by 3 bases and J by 6 bases; unmatched bases: 5. The CDR3 covers 15 residues. The CDR3 region has the DNA TGCGCCAGCAGCTCGGGACTAGCGGACCTCAATGAGCAGTTCTTC. Its protein product is CASSSGLADLNEQFF. Variable domain in full (rest from reference TRBV5-1 and TRBJ2-1): KAGVTQTPRYLIKTRGQQVTLSCSPISGHRSVSWYQQTPGQGLQFLFEYFSETQRNKGNFPGRFSGRQFSNSRSEMNVSTLELGDSALYLCASSSGLADLNEQFFGPGTRLTVL.

The chain uses TRBV7-2 and TRBJ2-7; tentative D call: TRBD1 (7 bases). The CDR3 totals 15 residues. Deletions cut 1 base from V and 4 bases from J, with 14 bases between. Germline V gene data show CDR1 as SGHTA and CDR2 as FQGNSA. The CDR3 loop reads CASSLETGEEYEQYF. The CDR3 nucleotides are TGTGCCAGCAGCTTAGAAACAGGGGAGGAGTACGAGCAGTACTTC.

The V gene is TRBV10-2, the J gene TRBJ2-3, with TRBD2 matching 13 bases. The CDR3 has 15 residues. From germline, CDR1 is WSHSY and CDR2 SAAADI. V shed 9 bases, J shed 5 bases, and the junction held 8 bases outside the gene matches. This chain's CDR3 is CASRTSGSSGDTQYF. The CDR3 coding sequence is TGCGCCAGTCGGACTAGCGGGAGCTCCGGAGATACGCAGTATTTT.

J is TRBJ1-5 and V is TRBV15, with D possibly being TRBD1 (5 bases). This CDR3 has 15 amino acids. V lost 0 bases, J lost 3 bases, and 9 bases lay in between. Per the germline V gene, CDR1 is LNHNV and CDR2 is YYDKDF (reference sequence). CDR3 DNA sequence: TGTGCCACCAGCAGAGATCCTGGGACCAATCAGCCCCAGCATTTT. It encodes CATSRDPGTNQPQHF.

The chain uses TRBV11-2 and TRBJ2-3, with a tentative D call TRBD1 (5 bases). Deletions cut 5 bases from V and 1 base from J, with 13 bases between. CDR1 is SGHAT and CDR2 is FQNNGV in the germline V gene. CDR3 length: 15 residues. The CDR3 loop reads CASSPTATGTDTQYF. The CDR3 bases are TGTGCCAGCAGCCCGACAGCGACTGGCACAGATACGCAGTATTTT.

The J gene is TRBJ1-1, the V gene TRBV29-1; D is unclear. V was cut by 8 bases and J by 3 bases, with 7 bases left in between. From germline, CDR1 is SQVTM and CDR2 ANQGSEA. CDR3 length equals 10 residues. CDR3 sequence reads: CSSKDTEAFF. In DNA, the CDR3 is TGCAGCTCAAAGGACACTGAAGCTTTCTTT.

This clone was found once. The CDR3 reads CASSLEGSGGAGNTDTQYF. The CDR3 DNA follows: TGTGCCAGCAGCTTGGAAGGTAGCGGGGGGGCCGGGAACACAGATACGCAGTATTTT. The rearrangement joins TRBV5-6 to TRBJ2-3; 11 bases map to TRBD2. The CDR3 has 19 residues. Germline V gene lookup returns CDR1 SGHDT and CDR2 YYEEEE. With V trimmed by 0 bases and J by 2 bases, 11 bases remained unmatched.

This chain connects TRBV6-6 to TRBJ2-7, with 7 bases identical to TRBD1. CDR3 length: 12 amino acids. V shed 10 bases and J 4 bases; nucleotides not matched to a gene: 7. The germline CDR1 and CDR2 sequences are MNHNY and SVGAGI (reference sequence). CDR3 region: CATKDRTYEQYF. In DNA, the CDR3 is TGTGCCACCAAGGACAGGACTTACGAGCAGTACTTC.

The chain combines TRBV15 with TRBJ2-5; 9 nucleotides match TRBD1. CDR3 size: 15 residues. Germline values: CDR1 LNHNV, CDR2 YYDKDF (reference sequence). V trimming: 2 bases; J trimming: 11 bases; junction bases outside the gene matches: 12. The CDR3 nucleotides are TGTGCCACCAGCAGAATTGGACAGGGGTCAAGGGAGCAGTACTTC. Translated: CATSRIGQGSREQYF.

This chain joins TRBV7-2 and TRBJ2-7, with D uncertain. The CDR3 runs to 12 residues. The germline V gene has CDR1 SGHTA and CDR2 FQGNSA. The V end lost 5 bases, the J end lost 2 bases, and 7 bases lay between the germline ends. Here the CDR3 reads CASSLDPYEQYF. In nucleotides, the CDR3 is TGTGCCAGCAGCCTTGACCCCTACGAGCAGTACTTC.

This chain joins TRBV10-3 and TRBJ2-7, with a weak D call TRBD1 (6 bases). Trimming took off 4 bases at V and 0 bases at J, with 13 bases between the two ends. Germline CDR1 reads ENHRY; CDR2 reads SYGVKD. This CDR3 contains 15 residues. Here the CDR3 reads CAISGEGQYSYEQYF. The CDR3 bases are TGTGCCATCAGTGGAGAAGGACAGTACTCCTACGAGCAGTACTTC.

As concerns this clone: In the same sample, other DNA sequences code for this CDR3. CDR3 DNA: TGTGCCAGCAGCCAAGACTCGAACACTGAAGCTTTCTTT. Translated: CASSQDSNTEAFF. The rearrangement links TRBV14 to TRBJ1-1; no definite D call. The germline CDR1 and CDR2 sequences are SGHDN and FVKESK. V dropped 0 bases and J dropped 1 base, with 3 bases sitting between them. The length of the CDR3 is 13 residues.

The V and J genes are TRBV13 and TRBJ2-2; perhaps TRBD1 as D (5 bases). The CDR3 contains 15 residues. Germline lookup yields CDR1 PRHDT and CDR2 FYEKMQ (reference sequence). The germline V and J ends were trimmed by 5 bases and 5 bases, with 15 bases remaining between them. The CDR3: CASSESQGWTGELFF. CDR3 in DNA: TGTGCCAGCAGCGAAAGCCAGGGCTGGACCGGGGAGCTGTTTTTT.

The chain combines TRBV7-9 with TRBJ2-1; 7 positions agree with TRBD2. The CDR3 is 19 amino acids. V gave up 1 base and J gave up 6 bases; unmatched junction bases: 18. Germline CDR1 SEHNR, CDR2 FQNEAQ (reference sequence). The CDR3: CASSLDGRREGLLSNEQFF. The DNA of the CDR3 is TGTGCCAGCAGCTTAGATGGGAGGAGGGAGGGCCTTCTCAGCAATGAGCAGTTCTTC.

The chain uses TRBV25-1 and TRBJ2-7, with 8 nucleotides matching TRBD1. The V gene end was trimmed by 4 bases and the J gene end by 4 bases; junction bases not matched to a gene: 0. Germline V gene lookup returns CDR1 MGHDK and CDR2 SYGVNS. The length of the CDR3 is 12 residues. The CDR3 sequence is CASSGQGYEQYF. CDR3 DNA: TGTGCCAGCAGTGGACAGGGGTACGAGCAGTACTTC.

V usage is TRBV5-1 and J usage is TRBJ2-5; TRBD1 matches at 7 bases. Trimming took 3 bases from V and 2 from J; bases not matched to a gene: 7. Germline CDR1 and CDR2: SGHRS and YFSETQ. The CDR3 consists of 15 residues. CDR3 coding DNA: TGCGCCAGCAGCTCCTGGACAGGATATCAAGAGACCCAGTACTTC. Residues: CASSSWTGYQETQYF.

The CDR3 coding sequence is TGCGCCAGCAGCCAAGTGGATATGGGTCTAGCGGGAGGCAATGAGCAGTTCTTC. Translating gives CASSQVDMGLAGGNEQFF. This chain connects TRBV4-1 to TRBJ2-1; 11 nucleotides match TRBD2. CDR1 and CDR2 (germline): MGHRA, YSYEKL. J lost 6 bases, V lost 1 base, and 11 bases had no gene match. The CDR3 has 18 amino acids.

This sequence joins TRBV2 and TRBJ2-7; TRBD1 is a possible D gene (6 bases). V lost 7 bases to trimming and J lost 4 bases, with 17 bases between them. The CDR3 totals 14 residues. The germline CDR1 and CDR2 sequences are SNHLY and FYNNEI. DNA for the CDR3: TGTGCCAGCAAGGACAGCATTACAGGGTACGAGCAGTACTTC. Its protein product is CASKDSITGYEQYF.

J is TRBJ1-4 and V is TRBV6-6; 10 bases fit TRBD1. Trimming cost V 6 bases and J 6 bases; bases outside gene matches: 4. The germline gives CDR1 MNHNY, CDR2 SVGAGI (reference sequence). The CDR3 has 14 amino acids. The CDR3 DNA reads TGTGCCAGCAGAAGGACAGGGGGGTATGAAAAACTGTTTTTT. As protein: CASRRTGGYEKLFF.

The gene calls are TRBV6-6 and TRBJ1-1; D gene ambiguous. CDR3 size: 13 residues. The V end was cut by 0 bases, the J end by 3 bases, with 5 bases between. Germline V gene lookup returns CDR1 MNHNY and CDR2 SVGAGI (reference sequence). CDR3 nucleotide sequence: TGTGCCAGCAGTTACTCCGGCTACACTGAAGCTTTCTTT. This encodes CASSYSGYTEAFF.

This chain uses TRBV5-1 with TRBJ2-7; either TRBD1 or TRBD2 may fit D (5 bases each). The CDR3 is 14 amino acids. V lost 0 bases to trimming and J lost 3 bases, with 10 bases between them. CDR1 and CDR2 from the germline V gene are SGHRS and YFSETQ. The CDR3 DNA follows: TGCGCCAGCAGCTTGGGAGGGGAAAACTACGAGCAGTACTTC. This codes for CASSLGGENYEQYF.

The chain is built from TRBV11-2 and TRBJ1-5; D gene uncertain. Per the germline V gene, CDR1 is SGHAT and CDR2 is FQNNGV. This CDR3 spans 14 amino acids. V lost 1 base and J 6 bases, leaving 10 bases between the germline ends. The CDR3 protein is CASSLGVWGQPQHF. For the CDR3, the DNA is TGTGCCAGCAGCTTAGGGGTGTGGGGTCAGCCCCAGCATTTT. Full variable domain (remainder filled in from reference TRBV11-2 and TRBJ1-5): EAGVAQSPRYKIIEKRQSVAFWCNPISGHATLYWYQQILGQGPKLLIQFQNNGVVDDSQLPKDRFSAERLKGVDSTLKIQPAKLEDSAVYLCASSLGVWGQPQHFGDGTRLSIL.

The chain uses TRBV4-3 and TRBJ2-5; 12 positions match TRBD1. The CDR3 sequence is 16 residues long. V gave up 3 bases and J gave up 5 bases; unmatched junction bases: 7. Germline V lookup: CDR1 LGHNA, CDR2 YSLEER. CDR3 protein: CASSHRDRGRGETQYF. The DNA of the CDR3 is TGCGCCAGCAGCCACCGGGACAGGGGGCGAGGGGAGACCCAGTACTTC.

This clone has a handful of counts. This sequence joins TRBV11-3 and TRBJ1-5, with D unclear. The CDR3 is made up of 14 amino acids. The ends were cut back, 5 bases at V and 0 bases at J, with 8 bases in the middle. Germline V gene lookup returns CDR1 SGHNT and CDR2 YENEEA. CDR3 DNA: TGTGCCAGCAGCGAAGGGAGTAGCAATCAGCCCCAGCATTTT. Protein: CASSEGSSNQPQHF.

This chain joins TRBV7-6 and TRBJ2-7; D is ambiguous. Germline CDR1 and CDR2: SGHVS and FNYEAQ. This CDR3 region has 15 residues. V shed 2 bases and J shed 1 base, with 12 bases lying between them. CDR3 DNA sequence: TGTGCCAGCAGCTTACAGGCGCTCGGGTCCTACGAGCAGTACTTC. This encodes CASSLQALGSYEQYF.

The chain uses TRBV11-2 and TRBJ2-3; D gene unclear. There are 13 residues in the CDR3. V gave up 4 bases and J gave up 0 bases, with 5 bases separating them. Germline-derived CDR1 and CDR2 are SGHAT and FQNNGV. In DNA form, the CDR3 reads TGTGCCAGCAGCTCTGCTAGCACAGATACGCAGTATTTT. Protein product: CASSSASTDTQYF.